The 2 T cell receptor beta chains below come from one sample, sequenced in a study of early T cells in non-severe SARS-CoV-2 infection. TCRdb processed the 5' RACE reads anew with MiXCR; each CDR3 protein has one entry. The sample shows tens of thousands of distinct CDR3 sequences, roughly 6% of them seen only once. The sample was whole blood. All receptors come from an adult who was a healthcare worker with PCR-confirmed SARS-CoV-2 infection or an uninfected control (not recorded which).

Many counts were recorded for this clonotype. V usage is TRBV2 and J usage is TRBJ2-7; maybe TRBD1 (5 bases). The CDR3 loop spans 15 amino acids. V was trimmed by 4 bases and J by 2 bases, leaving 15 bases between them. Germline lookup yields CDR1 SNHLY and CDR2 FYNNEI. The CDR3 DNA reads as TGTGCCAGCAGTGGGGGCGTTCAGTACACCTACGAGCAGTACTTC. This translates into CASSGGVQYTYEQYF.

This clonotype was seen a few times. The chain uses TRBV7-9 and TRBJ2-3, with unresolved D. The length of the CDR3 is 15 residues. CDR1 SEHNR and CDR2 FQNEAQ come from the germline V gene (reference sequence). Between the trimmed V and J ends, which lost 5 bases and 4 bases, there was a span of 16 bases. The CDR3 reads CASSIPRGQSDTQYF. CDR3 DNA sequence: TGTGCCAGCAGCATCCCCCGTGGGCAGTCAGATACGCAGTATTTT.